This T cell receptor beta chain appears in the sequencing data of a study of T cells in Graves' hyperthyroidism and ophthalmopathy. Concerning this clonotype: The antigen is not known.

Amplification yielded TCR beta CDR3 regions, with RNA transcripts as the source. HTBI primers were the set used in a first-round RT-PCR of the TCR CDR3. TCRdb processed the multiplex PCR reads anew with MiXCR; each CDR3 protein has one entry. The repertoire holds 550,000 to 700,000 distinct CDR3 sequences, with roughly 50% as singletons. Findings and limits, study-wide: Model-based prediction identified ophthalmopathy a median around 6.7 months prior to its onset. In the blood, most expanded thyroid clonotypes above 0.001 appeared as well. In simple terms, a model built on 13 V-J features told ophthalmopathy apart from stable hyperthyroidism.

Patients showing uncontrolled infection, other autoimmune disease, pregnancy or lactation were ineligible. The germline gives CDR1 MNHEY, CDR2 SVGAGI. The ends lost 11 bases at V and 0 bases at J; junction bases unmatched: 12. The CDR3 contains 15 residues. The sequence was collected from an adult woman with Graves' disease, either hyperthyroidism or ophthalmopathy (not recorded which). The sample consisted of peripheral blood or thyroid tissue (not recorded which). The chain links TRBV6-5 to TRBJ1-2, with 7 bases matching TRBD1. The CDR3 here is CAVSYSGTANYGYTF. DNA of the CDR3: TGTGCCGTCAGTTACAGCGGGACAGCTAACTATGGCTACACCTTC.